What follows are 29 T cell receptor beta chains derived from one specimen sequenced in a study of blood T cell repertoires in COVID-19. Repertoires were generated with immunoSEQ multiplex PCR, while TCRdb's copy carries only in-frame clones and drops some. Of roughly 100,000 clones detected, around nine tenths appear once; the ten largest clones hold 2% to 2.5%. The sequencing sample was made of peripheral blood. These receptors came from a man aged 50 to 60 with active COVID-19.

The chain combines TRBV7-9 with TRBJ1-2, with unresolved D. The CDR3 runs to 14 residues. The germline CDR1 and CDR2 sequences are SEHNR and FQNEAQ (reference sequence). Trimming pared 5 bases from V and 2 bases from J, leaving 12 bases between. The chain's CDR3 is CASSPDLENYGYTF. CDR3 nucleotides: TGTGCCAGCAGCCCCGACTTGGAAAACTATGGCTACACCTTC.

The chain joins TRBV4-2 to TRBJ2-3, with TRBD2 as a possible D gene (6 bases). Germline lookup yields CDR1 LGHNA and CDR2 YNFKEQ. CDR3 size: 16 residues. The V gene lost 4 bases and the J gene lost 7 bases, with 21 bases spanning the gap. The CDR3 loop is CASSPGGWGVSNTQYF. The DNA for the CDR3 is TGTGCCAGCAGCCCCGGTGGTTGGGGGGTTTCAAATACGCAGTATTTT.

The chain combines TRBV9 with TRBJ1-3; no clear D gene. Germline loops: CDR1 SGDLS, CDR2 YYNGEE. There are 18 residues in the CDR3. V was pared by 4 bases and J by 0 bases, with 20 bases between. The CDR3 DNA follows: TGTGCCAGCAGCCCCCGCGGAGCTTCAATGAGCTCTGGAAACACCATATATTTT. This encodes CASSPRGASMSSGNTIYF. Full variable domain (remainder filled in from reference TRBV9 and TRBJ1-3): DSGVTQTPKHLITATGQRVTLRCSPRSGDLSVYWYQQSLDQGLQFLIQYYNGEERAKGNILERFSAQQFPDLHSELNLSSLELGDSALYFCASSPRGASMSSGNTIYFGEGSWLTVV.

The CDR3 bases are TGTGCCAGCAGCTTGCAACAGGGTGCTGAAGCTTTCTTT. As protein: CASSLQQGAEAFF. The genes are TRBV5-4 and TRBJ1-1, with a possible D match to TRBD1 (6 bases). From germline, CDR1 is SGHNT and CDR2 YYREEE (reference sequence). The CDR3 spans 13 residues. Between the trimmed V and J ends, which lost 1 base and 6 bases, there was a span of 10 bases.

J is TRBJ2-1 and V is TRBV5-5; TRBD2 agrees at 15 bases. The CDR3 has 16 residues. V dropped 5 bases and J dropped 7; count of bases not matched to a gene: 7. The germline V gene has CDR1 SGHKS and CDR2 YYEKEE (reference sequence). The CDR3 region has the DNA TGTGCCAGCAGGCCCGGGACTAGCGGGGGGAGGAATGAGCAGTTCTTC. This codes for CASRPGTSGGRNEQFF.

As DNA, the CDR3 is TGTGCCAGCAGACGGACTAGCGGGGTGTACGAGCAGTACTTC. As protein: CASRRTSGVYEQYF. The J gene is TRBJ2-7, the V gene TRBV11-2; 12 bases are a match to TRBD2. Germline CDR1 and CDR2: SGHAT and FQNNGV. V lost 6 bases and J lost 4; bases outside the gene matches: 4. This CDR3 region has 14 residues.

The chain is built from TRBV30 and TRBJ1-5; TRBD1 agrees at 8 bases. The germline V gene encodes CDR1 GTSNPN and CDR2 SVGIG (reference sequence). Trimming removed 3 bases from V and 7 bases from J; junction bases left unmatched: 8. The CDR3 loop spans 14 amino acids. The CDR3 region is CAWRSDRDEQPQHF. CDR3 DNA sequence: TGTGCCTGGAGATCGGACAGGGACGAACAGCCCCAGCATTTT.

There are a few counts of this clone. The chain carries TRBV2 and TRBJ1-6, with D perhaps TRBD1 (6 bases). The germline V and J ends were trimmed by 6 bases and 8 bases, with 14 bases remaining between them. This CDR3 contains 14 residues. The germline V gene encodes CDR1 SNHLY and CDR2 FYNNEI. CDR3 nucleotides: TGTGCCAGCAGATCCCTACAGGGTTATTCACCCCTCCACTTT. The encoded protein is CASRSLQGYSPLHF.

For the CDR3, the DNA is TGTGCCAGCAGCTCAGCATTAGCGGGGGGGTCATACAATGAGCAGTTCTTC. It codes for CASSSALAGGSYNEQFF. The V call is TRBV3-1 (or the pseudogene TRBV3-2), the J call TRBJ2-1, with 11 positions matching TRBD2. Trimming cost V 5 bases and J 4 bases; bases outside gene matches: 10. The CDR3 runs to 17 residues. Germline CDR1 reads LGHDT; CDR2 reads YNNKEL (reference sequence).

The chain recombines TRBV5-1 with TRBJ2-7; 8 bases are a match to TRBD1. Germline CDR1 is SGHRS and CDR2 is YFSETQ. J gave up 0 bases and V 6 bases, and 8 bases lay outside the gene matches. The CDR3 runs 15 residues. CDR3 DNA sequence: TGCGCCAGCACCAGGGGGCAGGGGAGCTCCTACGAGCAGTACTTC. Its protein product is CASTRGQGSSYEQYF.

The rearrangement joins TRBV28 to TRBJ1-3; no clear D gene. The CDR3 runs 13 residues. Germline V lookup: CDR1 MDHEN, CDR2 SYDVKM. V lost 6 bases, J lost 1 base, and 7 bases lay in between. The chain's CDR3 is CASSLTSGNTIYF. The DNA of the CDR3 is TGTGCCAGCAGCCTGACTTCTGGAAACACCATATATTTT.

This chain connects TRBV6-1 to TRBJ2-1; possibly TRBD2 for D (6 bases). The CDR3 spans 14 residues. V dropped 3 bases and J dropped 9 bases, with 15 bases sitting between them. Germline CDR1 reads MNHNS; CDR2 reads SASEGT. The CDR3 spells CASSDGGWAGEQFF. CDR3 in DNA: TGTGCCAGCAGTGATGGGGGGTGGGCAGGTGAGCAGTTCTTC.

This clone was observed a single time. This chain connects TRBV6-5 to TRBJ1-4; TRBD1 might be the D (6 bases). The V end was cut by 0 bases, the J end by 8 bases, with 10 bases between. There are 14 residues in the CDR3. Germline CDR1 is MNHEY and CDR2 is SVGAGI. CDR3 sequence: CASSYSGASEKLFF. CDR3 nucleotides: TGTGCCAGCAGTTACTCGGGGGCGTCAGAAAAACTGTTTTTT.

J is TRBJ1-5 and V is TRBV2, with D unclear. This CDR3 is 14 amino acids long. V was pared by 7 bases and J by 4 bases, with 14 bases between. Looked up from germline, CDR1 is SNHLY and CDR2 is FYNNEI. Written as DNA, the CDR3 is TGTGCCAGCACCGAACGGGAAAATAATCAGCCCCAGCATTTT. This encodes CASTERENNQPQHF.

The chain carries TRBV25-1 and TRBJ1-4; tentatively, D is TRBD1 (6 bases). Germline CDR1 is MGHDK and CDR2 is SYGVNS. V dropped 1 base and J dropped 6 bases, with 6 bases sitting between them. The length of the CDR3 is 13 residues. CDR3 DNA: TGTGCCAGCAGTGAATCAGGGGATGAAAAACTGTTTTTT. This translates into CASSESGDEKLFF.

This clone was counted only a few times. This CDR3 reads CASSHPGQGLYEQYF. DNA of the CDR3: TGCGCCAGCAGCCATCCGGGACAGGGGCTCTACGAGCAGTACTTC. The chain uses TRBV4-1 and TRBJ2-7, with TRBD1 identical over 10 bases. Trimming removed 3 bases from V and 3 bases from J; junction bases left unmatched: 5. Germline V gene lookup returns CDR1 MGHRA and CDR2 YSYEKL. The CDR3 covers 15 residues.

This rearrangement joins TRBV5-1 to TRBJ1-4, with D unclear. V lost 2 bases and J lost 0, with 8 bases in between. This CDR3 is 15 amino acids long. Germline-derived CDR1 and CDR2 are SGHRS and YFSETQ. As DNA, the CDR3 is TGCGCCAGCAGCTTTTCATCAGCAACTAATGAAAAACTGTTTTTT. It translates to CASSFSSATNEKLFF.

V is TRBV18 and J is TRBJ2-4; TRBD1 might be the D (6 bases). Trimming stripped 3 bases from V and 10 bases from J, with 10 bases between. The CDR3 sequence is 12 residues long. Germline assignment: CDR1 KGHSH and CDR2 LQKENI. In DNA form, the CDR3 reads TGTGCCAGCTCACCGAGGGGGTTGATTCAGTACTTC. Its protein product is CASSPRGLIQYF.

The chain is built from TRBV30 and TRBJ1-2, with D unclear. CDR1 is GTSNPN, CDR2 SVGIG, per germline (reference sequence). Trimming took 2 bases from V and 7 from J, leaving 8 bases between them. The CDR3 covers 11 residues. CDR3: CAWSRSGGYTF. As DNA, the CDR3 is TGTGCCTGGAGTCGCTCAGGTGGCTACACCTTC. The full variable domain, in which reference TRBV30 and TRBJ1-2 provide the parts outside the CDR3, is SQTIHQWPATLVQPVGSPLSLECTVEGTSNPNLYWYRQAAGRGLQLLFYSVGIGQISSEVPQNLSASRPQDRQFILSSKKLLLSDSGFYLCAWSRSGGYTFGSGTRLTVV.

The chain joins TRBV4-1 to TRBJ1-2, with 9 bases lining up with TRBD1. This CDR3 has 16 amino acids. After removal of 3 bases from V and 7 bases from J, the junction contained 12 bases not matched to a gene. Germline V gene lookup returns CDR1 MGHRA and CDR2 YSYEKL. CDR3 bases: TGCGCCAGCAGCCACTCTTTATTACAGGGGGCTCGTGGCTACACCTTC. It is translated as CASSHSLLQGARGYTF.

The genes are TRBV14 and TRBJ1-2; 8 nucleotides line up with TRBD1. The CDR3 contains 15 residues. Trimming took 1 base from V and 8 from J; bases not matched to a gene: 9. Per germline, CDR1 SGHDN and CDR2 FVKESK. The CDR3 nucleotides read TGTGCCAGCAGCCAAGTCCCGGACAGGGTGGACGGCTACACCTTC. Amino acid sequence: CASSQVPDRVDGYTF.

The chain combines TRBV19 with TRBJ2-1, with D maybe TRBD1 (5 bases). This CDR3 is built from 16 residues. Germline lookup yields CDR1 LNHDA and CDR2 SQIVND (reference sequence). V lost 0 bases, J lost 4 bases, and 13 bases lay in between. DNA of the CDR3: TGTGCCAGTAGTATAGAGCAGGGCAGGTTATACAATGAGCAGTTCTTC. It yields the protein CASSIEQGRLYNEQFF.

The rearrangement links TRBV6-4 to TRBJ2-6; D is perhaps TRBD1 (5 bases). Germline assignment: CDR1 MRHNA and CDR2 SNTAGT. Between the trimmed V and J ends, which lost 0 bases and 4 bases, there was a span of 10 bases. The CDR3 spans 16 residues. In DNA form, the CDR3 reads TGTGCCAGCAGTGACTCGACAGTCCCGGGGGCCAACGTCCTGACTTTC. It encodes CASSDSTVPGANVLTF.

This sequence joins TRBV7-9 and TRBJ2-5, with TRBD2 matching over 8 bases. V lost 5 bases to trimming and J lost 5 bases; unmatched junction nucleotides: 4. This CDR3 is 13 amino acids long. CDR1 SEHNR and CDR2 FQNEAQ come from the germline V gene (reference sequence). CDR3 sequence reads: CASSREGLETQYF. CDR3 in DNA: TGTGCCAGCAGCCGGGAGGGTTTGGAGACCCAGTACTTC.

The CDR3 nucleotides are TGTGCCAGCAGTCTGACGGGGGAGCAGTTCTTC. This gives the protein CASSLTGEQFF. The chain joins TRBV12-3 or TRBV12-4 to TRBJ2-1; a weak D match, TRBD2 (5 bases). The V end lost 5 bases, the J end lost 10 bases, and 9 bases lay between the germline ends. CDR3 length equals 11 residues.

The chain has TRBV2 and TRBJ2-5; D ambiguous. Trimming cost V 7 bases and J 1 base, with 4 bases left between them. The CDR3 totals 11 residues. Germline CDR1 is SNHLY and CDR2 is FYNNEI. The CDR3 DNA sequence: TGTGCCAGCACTACCCAAGAGACCCAGTACTTC. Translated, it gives CASTTQETQYF. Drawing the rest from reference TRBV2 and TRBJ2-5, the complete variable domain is EPEVTQTPSHQVTQMGQEVILRCVPISNHLYFYWYRQILGQKVEFLVSFYNNEISEKSEIFDDQFSVERPDGSNFTLKIRSTKLEDSAMYFCASTTQETQYFGPGTRLLVL.

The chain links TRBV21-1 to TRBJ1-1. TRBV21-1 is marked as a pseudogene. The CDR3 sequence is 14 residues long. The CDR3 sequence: CASRREVLNTEAFF. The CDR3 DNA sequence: TGTGCCAGCAGGAGGGAGGTACTTAACACTGAAGCTTTCTTT.

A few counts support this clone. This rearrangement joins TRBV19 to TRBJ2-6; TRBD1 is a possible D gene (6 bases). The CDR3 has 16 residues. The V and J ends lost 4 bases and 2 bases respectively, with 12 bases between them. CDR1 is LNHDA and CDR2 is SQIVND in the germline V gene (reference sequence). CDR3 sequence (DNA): TGTGCCAGTAGTAACTCACAGGGTACTGGGGCCAACGTCCTGACTTTC. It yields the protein CASSNSQGTGANVLTF.

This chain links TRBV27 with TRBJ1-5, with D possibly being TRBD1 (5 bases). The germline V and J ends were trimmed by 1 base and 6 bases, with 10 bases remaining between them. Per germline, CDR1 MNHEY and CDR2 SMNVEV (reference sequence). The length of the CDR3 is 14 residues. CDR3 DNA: TGTGCCAGCAGTTTATGGGGGGAAGGTCAGCCCCAGCATTTT. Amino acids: CASSLWGEGQPQHF.